The rows below give T cell receptor beta chains drawn from one sample of a study of tumor and adjacent non-tumor tissue in lung cancer. TCRdb reprocessed the multiplex PCR reads with MiXCR, giving one entry per CDR3 protein. The repertoire consists of 65,000 to 85,000 distinct CDR3 sequences, with around 82% occurring once and the leading ten covering 40% to 45%. Material: distant non-tumor lung tissue. These receptors were collected from a man aged 55-75 years with non-small cell lung cancer. CDR3s include the opening cysteine and the closing phenylalanine or tryptophan. The order of the fields is D gene, V gene, J gene, clone size, CDR3 DNA, CDR3 protein. D genes are given only for firm matches. Expanded clones get a size class; other rows say once, few or many, or leave the size out.

d_call: .; v_call: TRBV11-3; j_call: TRBJ1-1; clone_size: .; cdr3_nt: TGTGCCAGCTCCCCGCGTGGACCGACTGAAGTTTTCTTT; cdr3_aa: CASSPRGPTEVFF
d_call: .; v_call: TRBV12-3/TRBV12-4; j_call: TRBJ1-2; clone_size: .; cdr3_nt: TGTGCCAGAAGTTCCGATAGCATACCCGGCTACACCTTC; cdr3_aa: CARSSDSIPGYTF
d_call: TRBD2; v_call: TRBV12-3/TRBV12-4; j_call: TRBJ2-3; clone_size: .; cdr3_nt: TGTGCCAGCAGTTCAAGCGGGAGTCTAGCAGATAGGCAGTATTTT; cdr3_aa: CASSSSGSLADRQYF
d_call: .; v_call: TRBV29-1; j_call: TRBJ1-5; clone_size: .; cdr3_nt: TGCAGCCTGGGAGGTGGCGGCAATCAACACCAGCATTTT; cdr3_aa: CSLGGGGNQHQHF
d_call: .; v_call: TRBV9; j_call: TRBJ2-2; clone_size: .; cdr3_nt: TGTGCAAGCAGCGCCCCTAACCCCTCCGCCCCCGGGGAGCTGTTTTTT; cdr3_aa: CASSAPNPSAPGELFF
d_call: TRBD1; v_call: TRBV15; j_call: TRBJ1-1; clone_size: few; cdr3_nt: TGTGCCACCAGCCCGCGGCGGACAGGGGTCACGAATACTGAAGCTTTCTTT; cdr3_aa: CATSPRRTGVTNTEAFF
d_call: .; v_call: TRBV2; j_call: TRBJ1-5; clone_size: .; cdr3_nt: TGTGCCAGCTGTGATAGGGGAAGGATCAATCAGCCCCAGCATTTT; cdr3_aa: CASCDRGRINQPQHF
d_call: .; v_call: TRBV29-1; j_call: TRBJ2-2; clone_size: .; cdr3_nt: TGCAGCGTTGAAGGTCTCCAAGAAGGGACCGGGGAGCTGTTTTTT; cdr3_aa: CSVEGLQEGTGELFF
d_call: TRBD2; v_call: TRBV4-1; j_call: TRBJ2-5; clone_size: many; cdr3_nt: TGCGCCAGCAGAGTAGCGGGAGGGTTTGGGGCCCAGTACTTC; cdr3_aa: CASRVAGGFGAQYF
d_call: TRBD2; v_call: TRBV20-1; j_call: TRBJ2-1; clone_size: .; cdr3_nt: TGCAGTGCTCGGACTAGCGGGACCCTCGGCTCCTACAATGAGCAGTTCTTC; cdr3_aa: CSARTSGTLGSYNEQFF
d_call: TRBD2; v_call: TRBV11-1; j_call: TRBJ2-5; clone_size: .; cdr3_nt: TGTGCCAGCAGCTTAGCGGGACTAGCTGATACCCAGTACTTC; cdr3_aa: CASSLAGLADTQYF
d_call: .; v_call: TRBV20-1; j_call: TRBJ1-1; clone_size: .; cdr3_nt: TGCAGTGCTAGAGACTCCGGGACGGGGATCCTGAACATTGAAGCTTTCTTT; cdr3_aa: CSARDSGTGILNIEAFF
d_call: .; v_call: TRBV16; j_call: TRBJ1-5; clone_size: .; cdr3_nt: TGTGCCAGCAACCAAATCGACGTCTTAAATCAGCCCCAACATTTT; cdr3_aa: CASNQIDVLNQPQHF
d_call: TRBD1; v_call: TRBV25-1; j_call: TRBJ2-5; clone_size: many; cdr3_nt: TGTGCCAGCAGTGGACAGGGGGGGAGCTTAGAGACCCAGTACTTC; cdr3_aa: CASSGQGGSLETQYF
d_call: TRBD1; v_call: TRBV11-3; j_call: TRBJ2-1; clone_size: .; cdr3_nt: TGTGCCGGCAGCTTAGACCCCGACAGGGGGAACGAGCGGTTCTTC; cdr3_aa: CAGSLDPDRGNERFF
d_call: .; v_call: TRBV11-1; j_call: TRBJ2-5; clone_size: .; cdr3_nt: TGTGCCTGCAGCAAAGACACGTACCAAGAGACTCATTACTTC; cdr3_aa: CACSKDTYQETHYF
d_call: .; v_call: TRBV29-1; j_call: TRBJ1-3; clone_size: .; cdr3_nt: TGCAGCGCTGCGAGGGGAGGGGCCATATATTTT; cdr3_aa: CSAARGGAIYF
d_call: .; v_call: TRBV20-1; j_call: TRBJ2-3; clone_size: many; cdr3_nt: TGCAGTGCTAGATCGCTCAACACAGATACGCAGTATTTT; cdr3_aa: CSARSLNTDTQYF
d_call: TRBD2; v_call: TRBV20-1; j_call: TRBJ2-3; clone_size: .; cdr3_nt: TGCAGTGCCCCTCCCGCGGGAGGTCCCCCTAGCACAGATACGCAGTATTTT; cdr3_aa: CSAPPAGGPPSTDTQYF